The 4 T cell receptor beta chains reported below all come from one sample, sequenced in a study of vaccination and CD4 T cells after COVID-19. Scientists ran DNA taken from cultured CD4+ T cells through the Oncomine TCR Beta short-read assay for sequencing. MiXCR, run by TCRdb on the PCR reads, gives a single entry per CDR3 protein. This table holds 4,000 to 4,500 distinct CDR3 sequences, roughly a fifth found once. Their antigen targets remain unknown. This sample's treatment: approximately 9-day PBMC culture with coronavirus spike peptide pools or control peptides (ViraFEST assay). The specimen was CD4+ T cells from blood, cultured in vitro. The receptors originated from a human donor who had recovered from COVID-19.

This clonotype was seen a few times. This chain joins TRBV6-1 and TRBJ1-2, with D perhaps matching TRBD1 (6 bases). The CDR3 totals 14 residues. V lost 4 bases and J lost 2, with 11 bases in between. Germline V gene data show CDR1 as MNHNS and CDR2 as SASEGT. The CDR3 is CASSGTAVNYGYTF. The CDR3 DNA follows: TGTGCCAGCAGTGGGACAGCCGTCAACTATGGCTACACCTTC.

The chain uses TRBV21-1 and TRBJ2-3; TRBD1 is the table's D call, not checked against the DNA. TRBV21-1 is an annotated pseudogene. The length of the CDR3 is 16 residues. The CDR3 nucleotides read TGTGCCAGCAGCCCCCGACAGGCCGCGGGTAGAGATACGCAGTATTTT. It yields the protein CASSPRQAAGRDTQYF.

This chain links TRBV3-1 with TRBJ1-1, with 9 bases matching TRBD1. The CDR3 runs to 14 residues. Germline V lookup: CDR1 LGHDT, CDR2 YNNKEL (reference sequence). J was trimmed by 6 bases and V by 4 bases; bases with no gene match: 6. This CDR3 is CASSPRQGGAEAFF. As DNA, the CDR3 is TGTGCCAGCAGCCCGAGACAGGGGGGAGCTGAAGCTTTCTTT.

CDR3 amino acids: CASTTGEITEAFF. The CDR3 DNA sequence: TGTGCCTCCACCACAGGGGAGATCACTGAAGCTTTCTTT. This rearrangement joins TRBV30 to TRBJ1-1; 7 bases line up with TRBD1. The CDR3 has 13 residues. Germline V lookup: CDR1 GTSNPN, CDR2 SVGIG (reference sequence). The V segment lost 7 bases and the J segment 4 bases; nucleotides outside the gene matches: 9.